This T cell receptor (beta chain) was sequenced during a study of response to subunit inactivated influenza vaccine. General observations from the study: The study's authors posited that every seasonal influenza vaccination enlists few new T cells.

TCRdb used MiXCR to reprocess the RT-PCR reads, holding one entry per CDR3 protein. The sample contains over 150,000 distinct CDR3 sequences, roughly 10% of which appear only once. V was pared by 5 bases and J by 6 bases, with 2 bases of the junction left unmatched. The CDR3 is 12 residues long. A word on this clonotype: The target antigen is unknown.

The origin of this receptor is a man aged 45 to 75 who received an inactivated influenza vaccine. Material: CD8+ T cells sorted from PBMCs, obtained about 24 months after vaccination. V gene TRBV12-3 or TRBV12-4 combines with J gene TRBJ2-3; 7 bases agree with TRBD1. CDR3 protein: CASSDREDTQYF. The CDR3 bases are TGTGCCAGCAGTGACAGGGAGGATACGCAGTATTTT.